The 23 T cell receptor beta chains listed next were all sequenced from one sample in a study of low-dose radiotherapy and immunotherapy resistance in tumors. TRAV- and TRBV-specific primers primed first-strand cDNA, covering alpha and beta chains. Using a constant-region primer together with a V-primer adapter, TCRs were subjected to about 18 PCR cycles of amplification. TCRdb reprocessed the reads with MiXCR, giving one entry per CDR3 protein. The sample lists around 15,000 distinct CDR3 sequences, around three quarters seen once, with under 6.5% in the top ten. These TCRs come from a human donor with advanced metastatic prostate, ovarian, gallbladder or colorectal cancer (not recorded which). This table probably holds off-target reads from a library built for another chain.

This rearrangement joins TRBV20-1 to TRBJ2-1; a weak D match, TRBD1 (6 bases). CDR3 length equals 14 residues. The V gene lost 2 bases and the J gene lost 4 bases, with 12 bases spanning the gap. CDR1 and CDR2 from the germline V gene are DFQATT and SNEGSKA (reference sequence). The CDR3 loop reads CSARPQGNYNEQFF. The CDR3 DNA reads TGCAGTGCTAGACCCCAGGGGAATTACAATGAGCAGTTCTTC.

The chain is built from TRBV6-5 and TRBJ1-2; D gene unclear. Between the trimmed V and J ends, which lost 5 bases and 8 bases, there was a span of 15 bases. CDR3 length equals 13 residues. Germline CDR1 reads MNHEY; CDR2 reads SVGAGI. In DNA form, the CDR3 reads TGTGCCAGCAGTGGGAGACGGTCTAGGGGCTACACCTTC. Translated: CASSGRRSRGYTF.

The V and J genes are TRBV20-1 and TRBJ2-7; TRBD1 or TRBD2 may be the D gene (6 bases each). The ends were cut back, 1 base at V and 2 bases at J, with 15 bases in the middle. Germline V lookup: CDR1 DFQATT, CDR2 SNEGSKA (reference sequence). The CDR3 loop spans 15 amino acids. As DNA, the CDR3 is TGCAGTGCTAGAGTCGGTGGGGGGCCTGCCTACGAGCAGTACTTC. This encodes CSARVGGGPAYEQYF.

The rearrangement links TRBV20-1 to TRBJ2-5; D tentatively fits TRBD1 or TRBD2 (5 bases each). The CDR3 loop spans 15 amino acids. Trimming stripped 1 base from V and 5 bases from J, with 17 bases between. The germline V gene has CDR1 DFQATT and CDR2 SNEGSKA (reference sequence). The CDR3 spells CSARVMRLAGETQYF. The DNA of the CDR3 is TGCAGTGCTAGAGTCATGCGGCTAGCAGGGGAGACCCAGTACTTC.

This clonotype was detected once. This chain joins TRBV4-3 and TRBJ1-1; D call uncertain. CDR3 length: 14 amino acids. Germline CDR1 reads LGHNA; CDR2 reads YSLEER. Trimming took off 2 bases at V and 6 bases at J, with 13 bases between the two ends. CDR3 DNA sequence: TGCGCCAGCAGCCAAAGAGTCTTACATCCTGAAGCTTTCTTT. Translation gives CASSQRVLHPEAFF.

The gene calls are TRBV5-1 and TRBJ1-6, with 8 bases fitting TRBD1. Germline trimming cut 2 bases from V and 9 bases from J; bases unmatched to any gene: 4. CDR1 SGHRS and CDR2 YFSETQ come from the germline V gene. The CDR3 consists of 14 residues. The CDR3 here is CASSLAGGFSPLHF. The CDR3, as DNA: TGCGCCAGCAGCTTAGCAGGGGGCTTTTCACCCCTCCACTTT.

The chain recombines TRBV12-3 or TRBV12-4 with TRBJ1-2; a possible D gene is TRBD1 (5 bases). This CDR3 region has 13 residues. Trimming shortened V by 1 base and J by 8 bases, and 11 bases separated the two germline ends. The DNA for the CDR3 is TGTGCCAGCAGTTTAGGGGCGGGGGTCGGCTACACCTTC. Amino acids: CASSLGAGVGYTF.

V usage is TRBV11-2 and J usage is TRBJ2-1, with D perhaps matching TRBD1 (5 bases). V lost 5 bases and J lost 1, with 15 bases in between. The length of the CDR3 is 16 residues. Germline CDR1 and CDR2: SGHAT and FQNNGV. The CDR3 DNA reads TGTGCCAGCAGCCGCGTAGGGGCTGGGTCCTACAATGAGCAGTTCTTC. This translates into CASSRVGAGSYNEQFF.

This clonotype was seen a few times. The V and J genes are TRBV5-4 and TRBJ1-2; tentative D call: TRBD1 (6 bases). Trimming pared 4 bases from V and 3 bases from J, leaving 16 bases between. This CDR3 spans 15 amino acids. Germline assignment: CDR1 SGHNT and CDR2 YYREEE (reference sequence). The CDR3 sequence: CASSPRGARDYGYTF. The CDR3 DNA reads TGTGCCAGCAGCCCCCGGGGGGCTAGGGACTATGGCTACACCTTC. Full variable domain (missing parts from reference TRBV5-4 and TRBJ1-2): ETGVTQSPTHLIKTRGQQVTLRCSSQSGHNTVSWYQQALGQGPQFIFQYYREEENGRGNFPPRFSGLQFPNYSSELNVNALELDDSALYLCASSPRGARDYGYTFGSGTRLTVV.

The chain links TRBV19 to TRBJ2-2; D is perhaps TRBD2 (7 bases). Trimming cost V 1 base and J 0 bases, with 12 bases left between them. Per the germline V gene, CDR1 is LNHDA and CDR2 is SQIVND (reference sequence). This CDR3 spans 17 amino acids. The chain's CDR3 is CASSIGGGRTNTGELFF. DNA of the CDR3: TGTGCCAGTAGTATAGGGGGGGGCAGGACGAACACCGGGGAGCTGTTTTTT.

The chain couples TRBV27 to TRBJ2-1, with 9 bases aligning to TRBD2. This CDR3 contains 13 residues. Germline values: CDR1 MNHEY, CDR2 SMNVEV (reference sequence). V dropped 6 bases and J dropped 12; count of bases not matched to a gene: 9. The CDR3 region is CASSFTVAGVQFF. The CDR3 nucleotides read TGTGCCAGCAGCTTCACCGTAGCGGGAGTGCAGTTCTTC.

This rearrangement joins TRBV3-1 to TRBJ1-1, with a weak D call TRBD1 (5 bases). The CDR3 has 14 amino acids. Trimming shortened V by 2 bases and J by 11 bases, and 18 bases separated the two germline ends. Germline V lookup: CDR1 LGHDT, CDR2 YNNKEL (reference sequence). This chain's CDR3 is CASSQSFRVTEAFF. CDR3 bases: TGTGCCAGCAGCCAAAGTTTCAGGGTTACGGAGGCTTTCTTT.

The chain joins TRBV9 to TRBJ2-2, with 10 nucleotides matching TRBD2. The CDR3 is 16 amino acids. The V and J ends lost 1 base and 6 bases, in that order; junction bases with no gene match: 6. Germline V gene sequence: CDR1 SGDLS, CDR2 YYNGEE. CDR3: CASSVKEREGPGELFF. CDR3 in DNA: TGTGCCAGCAGCGTAAAAGAGCGGGAGGGCCCCGGGGAGCTGTTTTTT.

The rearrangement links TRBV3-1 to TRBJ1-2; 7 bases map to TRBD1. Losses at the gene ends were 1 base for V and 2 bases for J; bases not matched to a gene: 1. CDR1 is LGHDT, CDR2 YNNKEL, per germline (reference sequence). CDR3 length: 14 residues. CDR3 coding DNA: TGTGCCAGCAGCCAAGGGGACAGAAACTATGGCTACACCTTC. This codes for CASSQGDRNYGYTF.

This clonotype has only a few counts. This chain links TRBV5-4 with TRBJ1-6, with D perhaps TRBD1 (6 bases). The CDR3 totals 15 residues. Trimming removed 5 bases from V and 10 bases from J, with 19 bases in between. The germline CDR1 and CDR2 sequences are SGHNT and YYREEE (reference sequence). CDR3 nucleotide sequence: TGTGCCAGCAGGGCCGACAGGACGGCTTCGTCACCCCTCCACTTT. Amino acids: CASRADRTASSPLHF.

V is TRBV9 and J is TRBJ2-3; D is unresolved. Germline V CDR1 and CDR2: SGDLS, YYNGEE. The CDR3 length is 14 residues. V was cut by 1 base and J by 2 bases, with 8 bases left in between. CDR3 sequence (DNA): TGTGCCAGCAGCGTATTAGGGAACACAGATACGCAGTATTTT. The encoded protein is CASSVLGNTDTQYF.

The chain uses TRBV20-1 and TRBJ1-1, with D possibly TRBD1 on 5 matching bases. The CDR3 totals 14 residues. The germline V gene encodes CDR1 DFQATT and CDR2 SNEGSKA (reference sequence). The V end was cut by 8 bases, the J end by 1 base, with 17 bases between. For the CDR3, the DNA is TGCAGTTCCACCGGGGCCAAGGGGAACACTGAAGCTTTCTTT. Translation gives CSSTGAKGNTEAFF.

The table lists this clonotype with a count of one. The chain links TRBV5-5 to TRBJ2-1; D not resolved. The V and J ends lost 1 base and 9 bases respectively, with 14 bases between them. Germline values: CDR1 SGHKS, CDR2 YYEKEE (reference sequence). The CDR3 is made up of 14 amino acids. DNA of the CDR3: TGTGCCAGCAGCTTGAACGGGCTAAGTTTTGAGCAGTTCTTC. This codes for CASSLNGLSFEQFF.

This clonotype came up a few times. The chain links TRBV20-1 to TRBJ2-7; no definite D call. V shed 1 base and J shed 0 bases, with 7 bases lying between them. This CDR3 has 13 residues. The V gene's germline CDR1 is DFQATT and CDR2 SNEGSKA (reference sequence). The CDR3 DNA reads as TGCAGTGCTAGAGGAACGGGCTCCTACGAGCAGTACTTC. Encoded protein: CSARGTGSYEQYF.

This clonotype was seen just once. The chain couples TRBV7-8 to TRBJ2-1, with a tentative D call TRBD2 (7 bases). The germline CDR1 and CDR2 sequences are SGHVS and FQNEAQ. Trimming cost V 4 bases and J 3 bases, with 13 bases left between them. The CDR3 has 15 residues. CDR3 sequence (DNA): TGTGCCAGCAGCTGGGGGAGGGGGAGCTACAATGAGCAGTTCTTC. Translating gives CASSWGRGSYNEQFF.

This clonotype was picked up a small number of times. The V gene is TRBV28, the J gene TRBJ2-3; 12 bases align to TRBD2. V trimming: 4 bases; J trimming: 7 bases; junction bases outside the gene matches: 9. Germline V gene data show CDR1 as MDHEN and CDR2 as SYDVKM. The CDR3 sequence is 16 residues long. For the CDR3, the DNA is TGTGCCAGCAGTTCCCCTCGACTAGCGGGAGTTAATACGCAGTATTTT. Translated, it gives CASSSPRLAGVNTQYF. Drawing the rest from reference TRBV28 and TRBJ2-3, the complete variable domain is DVKVTQSSRYLVKRTGEKVFLECVQDMDHENMFWYRQDPGLGLRLIYFSYDVKMKEKGDIPEGYSVSREKKERFSLILESASTNQTSMYLCASSSPRLAGVNTQYFGPGTRLTVL.

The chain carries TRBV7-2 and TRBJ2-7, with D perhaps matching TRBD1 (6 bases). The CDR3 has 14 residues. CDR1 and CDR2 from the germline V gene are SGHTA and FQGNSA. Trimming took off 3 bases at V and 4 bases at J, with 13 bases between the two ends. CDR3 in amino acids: CASSFGAGVYEQYF. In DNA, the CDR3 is TGTGCCAGCAGCTTCGGGGCAGGGGTTTACGAGCAGTACTTC.

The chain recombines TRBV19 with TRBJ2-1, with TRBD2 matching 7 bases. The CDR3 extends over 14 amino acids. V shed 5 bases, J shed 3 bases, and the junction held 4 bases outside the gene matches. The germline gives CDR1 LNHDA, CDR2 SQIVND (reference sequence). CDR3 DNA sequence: TGTGCCAGTAGTGCGCGGGGGATCTACAATGAGCAGTTCTTC. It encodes CASSARGIYNEQFF.